This T cell receptor beta chain was observed in a study of siplizumab effects on memory and regulatory T cells. General study results and limits: Among alloreactive clones, only a minor fraction mapped to unstimulated subsets. It was never confirmed that proliferating Tregs from siplizumab cultures were suppressive. Naive T cells were seen as more diverse than memory cells and as major alloresponse contributors. Reactions containing siplizumab showed mappable alloreactive CD4+ clones averaging roughly 67% Treg-derived, versus 25% to 30% in controls.

The data were produced by immunoSEQ multiplex PCR, yet TCRdb's version contains in-frame clones alone and is incomplete. Of roughly 26,000 clones detected, roughly 82% appear once; the ten largest clones hold about 22%. Trimming removed 5 bases from V and 1 base from J, with 5 bases in between. Germline V gene sequence: CDR1 MNHNY, CDR2 SVGAGI (reference sequence). The CDR3 covers 12 residues. Concerning this clone itself: Its antigen is still unknown.

The TCR originated in a human donor in good health. The gene calls are TRBV6-6 and TRBJ1-2, with no clear D. Sequencing was performed on memory CD4+ T cells sorted from blood. The CDR3 nucleotides are TGTGCCAGCAGTCCCGATAACTATGGCTACACCTTC. This sequence encodes CASSPDNYGYTF.